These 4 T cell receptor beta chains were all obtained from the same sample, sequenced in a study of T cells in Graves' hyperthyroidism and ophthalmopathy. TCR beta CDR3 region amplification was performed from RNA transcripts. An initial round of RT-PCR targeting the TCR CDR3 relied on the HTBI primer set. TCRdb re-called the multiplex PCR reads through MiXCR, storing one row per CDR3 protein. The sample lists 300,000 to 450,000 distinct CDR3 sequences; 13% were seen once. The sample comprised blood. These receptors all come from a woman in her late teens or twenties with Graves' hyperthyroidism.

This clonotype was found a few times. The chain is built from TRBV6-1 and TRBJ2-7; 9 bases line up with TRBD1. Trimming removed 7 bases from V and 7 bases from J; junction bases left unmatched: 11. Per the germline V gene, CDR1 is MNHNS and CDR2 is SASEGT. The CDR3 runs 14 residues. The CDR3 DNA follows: TGTGCCAGCACCTCGGGGGACAGGGTAAAGGAGCAGTACTTC. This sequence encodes CASTSGDRVKEQYF.

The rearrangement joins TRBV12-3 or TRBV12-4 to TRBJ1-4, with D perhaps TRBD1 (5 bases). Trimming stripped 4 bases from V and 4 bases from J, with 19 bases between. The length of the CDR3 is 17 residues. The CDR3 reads CASSSGSRSAGNEKLFF. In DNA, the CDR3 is TGTGCCAGCAGTTCAGGGTCTCGTAGTGCCGGTAATGAAAAACTGTTTTTT.

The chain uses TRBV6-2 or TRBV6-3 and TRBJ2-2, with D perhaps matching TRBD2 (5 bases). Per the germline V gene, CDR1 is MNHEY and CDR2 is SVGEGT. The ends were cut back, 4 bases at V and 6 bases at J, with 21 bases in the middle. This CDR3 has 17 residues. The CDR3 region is CASSSPPGREKAGELFF. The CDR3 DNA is TGTGCCAGCAGTTCTCCGCCGGGAAGGGAAAAGGCCGGGGAGCTGTTTTTT.

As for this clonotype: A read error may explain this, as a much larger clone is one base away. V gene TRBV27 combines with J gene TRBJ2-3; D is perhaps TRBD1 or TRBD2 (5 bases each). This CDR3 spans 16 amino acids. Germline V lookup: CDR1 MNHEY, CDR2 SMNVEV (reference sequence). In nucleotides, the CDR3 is TGTACCAGCACGGAGCGACGGGACCTAATTACGGATACGCAGTATTTT. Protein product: CTSTERRDLITDTQYF.